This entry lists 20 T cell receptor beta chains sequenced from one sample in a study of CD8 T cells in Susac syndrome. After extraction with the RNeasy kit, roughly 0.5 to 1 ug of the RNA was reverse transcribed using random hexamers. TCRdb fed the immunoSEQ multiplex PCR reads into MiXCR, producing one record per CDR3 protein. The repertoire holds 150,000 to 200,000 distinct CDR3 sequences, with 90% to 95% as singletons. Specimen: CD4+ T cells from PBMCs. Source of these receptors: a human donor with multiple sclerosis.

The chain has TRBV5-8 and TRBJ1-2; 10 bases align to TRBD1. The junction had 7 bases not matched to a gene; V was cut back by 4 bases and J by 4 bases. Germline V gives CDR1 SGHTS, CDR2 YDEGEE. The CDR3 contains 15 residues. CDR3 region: CASSTGQGPSYGYTF. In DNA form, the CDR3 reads TGTGCCAGCAGCACGGGACAGGGGCCTAGCTATGGCTACACCTTC.

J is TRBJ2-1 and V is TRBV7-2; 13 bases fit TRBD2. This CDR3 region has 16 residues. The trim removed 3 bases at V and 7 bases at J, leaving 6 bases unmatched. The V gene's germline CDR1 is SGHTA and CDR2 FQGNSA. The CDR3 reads CASSLTGTSGTNEQFF. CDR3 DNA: TGTGCCAGCAGCTTGACCGGGACTAGCGGGACGAATGAGCAGTTCTTC.

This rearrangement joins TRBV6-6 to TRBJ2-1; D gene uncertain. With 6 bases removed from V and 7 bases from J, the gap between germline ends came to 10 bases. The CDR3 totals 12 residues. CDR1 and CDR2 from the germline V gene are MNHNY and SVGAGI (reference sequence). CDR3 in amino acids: CASSPSRNEQFF. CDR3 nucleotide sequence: TGTGCCAGCAGCCCCTCGAGGAATGAGCAGTTCTTC.

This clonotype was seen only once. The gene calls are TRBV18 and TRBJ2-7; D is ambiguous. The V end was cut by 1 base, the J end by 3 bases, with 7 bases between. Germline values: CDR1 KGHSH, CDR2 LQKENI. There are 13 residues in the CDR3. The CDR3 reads CASSPRAGYEQYF. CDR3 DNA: TGTGCCAGCTCACCACGGGCAGGCTACGAGCAGTACTTC.

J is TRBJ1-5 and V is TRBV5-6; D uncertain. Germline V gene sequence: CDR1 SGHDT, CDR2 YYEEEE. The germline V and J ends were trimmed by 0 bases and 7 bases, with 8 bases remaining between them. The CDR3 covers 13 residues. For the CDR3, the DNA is TGTGCCAGCAGCTTGGCCGGGGTACAGCCCCAGCATTTT. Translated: CASSLAGVQPQHF.

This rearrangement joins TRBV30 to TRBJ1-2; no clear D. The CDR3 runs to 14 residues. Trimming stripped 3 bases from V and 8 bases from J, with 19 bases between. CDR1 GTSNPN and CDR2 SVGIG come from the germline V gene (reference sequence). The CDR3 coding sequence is TGTGCCTGGAGGGGTCAGACCCGGACGGGCGGCTACACCTTC. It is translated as CAWRGQTRTGGYTF. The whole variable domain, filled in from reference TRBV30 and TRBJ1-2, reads SQTIHQWPATLVQPVGSPLSLECTVEGTSNPNLYWYRQAAGRGLQLLFYSVGIGQISSEVPQNLSASRPQDRQFILSSKKLLLSDSGFYLCAWRGQTRTGGYTFGSGTRLTVV.

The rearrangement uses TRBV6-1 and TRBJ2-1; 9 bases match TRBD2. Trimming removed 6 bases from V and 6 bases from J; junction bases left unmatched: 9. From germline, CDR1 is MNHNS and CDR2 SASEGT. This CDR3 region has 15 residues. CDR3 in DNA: TGTGCCAGCAGACCTGTAGCGGGAGCCCTCAATGAGCAGTTCTTC. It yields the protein CASRPVAGALNEQFF.

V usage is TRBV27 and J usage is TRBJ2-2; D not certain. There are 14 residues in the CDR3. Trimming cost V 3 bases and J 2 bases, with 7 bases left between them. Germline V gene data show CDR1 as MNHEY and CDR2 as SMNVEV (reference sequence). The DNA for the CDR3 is TGTGCCAGCAGTTTGAGGCCTAACACCGGGGAGCTGTTTTTT. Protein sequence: CASSLRPNTGELFF.

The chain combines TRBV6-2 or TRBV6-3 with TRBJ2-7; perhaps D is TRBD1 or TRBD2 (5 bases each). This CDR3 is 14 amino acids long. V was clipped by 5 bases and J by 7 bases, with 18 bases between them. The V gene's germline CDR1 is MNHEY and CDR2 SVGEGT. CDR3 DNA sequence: TGTGCCAGCAGTGGGACGGACCGTGGTTTGGAGCAGTACTTC. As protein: CASSGTDRGLEQYF.

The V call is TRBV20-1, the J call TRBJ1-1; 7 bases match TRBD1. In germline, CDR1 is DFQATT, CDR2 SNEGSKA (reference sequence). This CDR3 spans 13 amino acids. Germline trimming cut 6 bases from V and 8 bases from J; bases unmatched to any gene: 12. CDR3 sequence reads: CSADGQVGGEAFF. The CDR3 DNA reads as TGCAGTGCGGATGGACAGGTGGGGGGAGAAGCTTTCTTT.

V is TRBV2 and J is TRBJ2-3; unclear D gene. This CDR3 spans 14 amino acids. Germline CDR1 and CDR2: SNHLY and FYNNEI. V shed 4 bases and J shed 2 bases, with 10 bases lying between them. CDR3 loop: CASSVTDFTDTQYF. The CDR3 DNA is TGTGCCAGCAGTGTAACTGATTTCACAGATACGCAGTATTTT.

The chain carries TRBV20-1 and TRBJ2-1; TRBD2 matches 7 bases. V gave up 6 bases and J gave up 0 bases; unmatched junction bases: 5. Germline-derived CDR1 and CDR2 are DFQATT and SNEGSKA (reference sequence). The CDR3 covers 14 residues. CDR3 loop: CSAERGSSYNEQFF. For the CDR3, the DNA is TGCAGTGCGGAGCGGGGAAGCTCCTACAATGAGCAGTTCTTC.

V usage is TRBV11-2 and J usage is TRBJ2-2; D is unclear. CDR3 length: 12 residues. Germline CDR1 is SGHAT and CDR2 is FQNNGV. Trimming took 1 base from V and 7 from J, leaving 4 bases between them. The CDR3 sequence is CASSLVYGELFF. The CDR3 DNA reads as TGTGCCAGCAGCTTAGTTTACGGGGAGCTGTTTTTT.

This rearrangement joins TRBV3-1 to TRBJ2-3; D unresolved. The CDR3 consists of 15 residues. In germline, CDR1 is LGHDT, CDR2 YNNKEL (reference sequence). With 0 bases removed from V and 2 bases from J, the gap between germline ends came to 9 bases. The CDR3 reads CASSQDSATTDTQYF. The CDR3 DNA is TGTGCCAGCAGCCAAGATTCGGCTACCACAGATACGCAGTATTTT.

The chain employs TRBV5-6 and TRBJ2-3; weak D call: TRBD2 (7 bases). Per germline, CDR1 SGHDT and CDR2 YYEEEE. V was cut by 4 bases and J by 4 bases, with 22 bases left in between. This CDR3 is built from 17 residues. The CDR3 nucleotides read TGTGCCAGCAGCCAAAAGGGGGGGGTCTCTAGCGCAGATACGCAGTATTTT. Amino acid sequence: CASSQKGGVSSADTQYF. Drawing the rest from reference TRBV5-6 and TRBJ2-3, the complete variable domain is DAGVTQSPTHLIKTRGQQVTLRCSPKSGHDTVSWYQQALGQGPQFIFQYYEEEERQRGNFPDRFSGHQFPNYSSELNVNALLLGDSALYLCASSQKGGVSSADTQYFGPGTRLTVL.

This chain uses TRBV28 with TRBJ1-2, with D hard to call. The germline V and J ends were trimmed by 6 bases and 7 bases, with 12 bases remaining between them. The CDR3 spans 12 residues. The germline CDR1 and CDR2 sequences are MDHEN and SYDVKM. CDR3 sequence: CASSFLDGGYTF. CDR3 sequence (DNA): TGTGCCAGCAGCTTCCTGGACGGTGGCTACACCTTC.

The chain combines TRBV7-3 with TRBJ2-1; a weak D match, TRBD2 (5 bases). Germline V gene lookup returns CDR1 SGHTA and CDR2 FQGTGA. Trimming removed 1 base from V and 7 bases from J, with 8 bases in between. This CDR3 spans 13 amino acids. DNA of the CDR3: TGTGCCAGCAGCTTAAATAGCGTGAATGAGCAGTTCTTC. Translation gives CASSLNSVNEQFF.

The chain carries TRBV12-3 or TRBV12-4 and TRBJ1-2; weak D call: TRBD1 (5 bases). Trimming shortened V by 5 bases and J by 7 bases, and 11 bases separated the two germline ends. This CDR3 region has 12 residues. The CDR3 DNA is TGTGCCAGCAGTGTTTCGACAGTTGGCTACACCTTC. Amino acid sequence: CASSVSTVGYTF.

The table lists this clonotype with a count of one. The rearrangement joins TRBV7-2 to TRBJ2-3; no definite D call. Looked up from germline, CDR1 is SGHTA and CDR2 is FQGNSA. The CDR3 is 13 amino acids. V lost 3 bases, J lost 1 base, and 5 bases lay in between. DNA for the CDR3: TGTGCCAGCAGCTTGTCACGCACAGATACGCAGTATTTT. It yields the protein CASSLSRTDTQYF.

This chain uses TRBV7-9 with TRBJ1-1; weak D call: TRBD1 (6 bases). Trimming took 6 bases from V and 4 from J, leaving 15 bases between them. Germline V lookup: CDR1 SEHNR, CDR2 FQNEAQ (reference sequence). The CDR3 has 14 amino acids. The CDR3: CASSLQGGSTEAFF. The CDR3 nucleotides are TGTGCCAGCAGTTTACAGGGAGGGAGCACTGAAGCTTTCTTT.